This T cell receptor beta chain was obtained from a study of OX40 agonist ivuxolimab in advanced cancers. Study as a whole: The study reported partial responses in three patients: one hepatocellular carcinoma, two cutaneous melanoma. Broader study findings: Among expanded peripheral T cells, antigen specificity went undetermined.

Here immunoSEQ multiplex PCR was the method, and the copy in TCRdb shows in-frame clones only, minus some. The sample holds roughly 63,000 clones, about 89% seen once. Comment on this clone: Its antigen is unidentified.

Autoimmune disease history or systemic immunosuppression excluded patients. Germline values: CDR1 KGHSH, CDR2 LQKENI. The CDR3 runs 15 residues. Trimming took 0 bases from V and 1 from J, leaving 9 bases between them. Sequenced material: CD4+ or CD8+ T cells sorted from blood, taken in a trial of the OX40 agonist ivuxolimab. The genes are TRBV18 and TRBJ1-1; possible D gene TRBD1, 6 bases. This clonotype was obtained from an adult with an advanced solid tumor such as melanoma, head and neck, liver or kidney cancer. The CDR3 here is CASSPPGGPNTEAFF. The DNA for the CDR3 is TGTGCCAGCTCACCACCTGGGGGGCCGAACACTGAAGCTTTCTTT.